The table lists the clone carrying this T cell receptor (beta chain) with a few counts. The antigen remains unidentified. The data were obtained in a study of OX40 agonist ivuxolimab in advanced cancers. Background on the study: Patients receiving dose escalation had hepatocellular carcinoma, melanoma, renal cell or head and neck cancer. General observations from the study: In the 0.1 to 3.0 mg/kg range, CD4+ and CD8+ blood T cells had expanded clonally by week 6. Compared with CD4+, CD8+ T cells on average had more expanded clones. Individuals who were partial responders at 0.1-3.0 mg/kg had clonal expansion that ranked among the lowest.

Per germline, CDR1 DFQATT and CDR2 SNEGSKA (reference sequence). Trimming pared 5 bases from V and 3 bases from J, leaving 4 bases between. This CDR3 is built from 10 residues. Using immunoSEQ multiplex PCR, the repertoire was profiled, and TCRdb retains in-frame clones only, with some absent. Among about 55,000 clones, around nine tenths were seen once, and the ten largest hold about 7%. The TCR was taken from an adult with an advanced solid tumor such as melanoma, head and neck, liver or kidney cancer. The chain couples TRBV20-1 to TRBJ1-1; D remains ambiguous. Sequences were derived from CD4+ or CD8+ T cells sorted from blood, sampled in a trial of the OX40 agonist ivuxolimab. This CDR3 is CSAEDTEAFF. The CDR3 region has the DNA TGCAGTGCTGAGGACACTGAAGCTTTCTTT.